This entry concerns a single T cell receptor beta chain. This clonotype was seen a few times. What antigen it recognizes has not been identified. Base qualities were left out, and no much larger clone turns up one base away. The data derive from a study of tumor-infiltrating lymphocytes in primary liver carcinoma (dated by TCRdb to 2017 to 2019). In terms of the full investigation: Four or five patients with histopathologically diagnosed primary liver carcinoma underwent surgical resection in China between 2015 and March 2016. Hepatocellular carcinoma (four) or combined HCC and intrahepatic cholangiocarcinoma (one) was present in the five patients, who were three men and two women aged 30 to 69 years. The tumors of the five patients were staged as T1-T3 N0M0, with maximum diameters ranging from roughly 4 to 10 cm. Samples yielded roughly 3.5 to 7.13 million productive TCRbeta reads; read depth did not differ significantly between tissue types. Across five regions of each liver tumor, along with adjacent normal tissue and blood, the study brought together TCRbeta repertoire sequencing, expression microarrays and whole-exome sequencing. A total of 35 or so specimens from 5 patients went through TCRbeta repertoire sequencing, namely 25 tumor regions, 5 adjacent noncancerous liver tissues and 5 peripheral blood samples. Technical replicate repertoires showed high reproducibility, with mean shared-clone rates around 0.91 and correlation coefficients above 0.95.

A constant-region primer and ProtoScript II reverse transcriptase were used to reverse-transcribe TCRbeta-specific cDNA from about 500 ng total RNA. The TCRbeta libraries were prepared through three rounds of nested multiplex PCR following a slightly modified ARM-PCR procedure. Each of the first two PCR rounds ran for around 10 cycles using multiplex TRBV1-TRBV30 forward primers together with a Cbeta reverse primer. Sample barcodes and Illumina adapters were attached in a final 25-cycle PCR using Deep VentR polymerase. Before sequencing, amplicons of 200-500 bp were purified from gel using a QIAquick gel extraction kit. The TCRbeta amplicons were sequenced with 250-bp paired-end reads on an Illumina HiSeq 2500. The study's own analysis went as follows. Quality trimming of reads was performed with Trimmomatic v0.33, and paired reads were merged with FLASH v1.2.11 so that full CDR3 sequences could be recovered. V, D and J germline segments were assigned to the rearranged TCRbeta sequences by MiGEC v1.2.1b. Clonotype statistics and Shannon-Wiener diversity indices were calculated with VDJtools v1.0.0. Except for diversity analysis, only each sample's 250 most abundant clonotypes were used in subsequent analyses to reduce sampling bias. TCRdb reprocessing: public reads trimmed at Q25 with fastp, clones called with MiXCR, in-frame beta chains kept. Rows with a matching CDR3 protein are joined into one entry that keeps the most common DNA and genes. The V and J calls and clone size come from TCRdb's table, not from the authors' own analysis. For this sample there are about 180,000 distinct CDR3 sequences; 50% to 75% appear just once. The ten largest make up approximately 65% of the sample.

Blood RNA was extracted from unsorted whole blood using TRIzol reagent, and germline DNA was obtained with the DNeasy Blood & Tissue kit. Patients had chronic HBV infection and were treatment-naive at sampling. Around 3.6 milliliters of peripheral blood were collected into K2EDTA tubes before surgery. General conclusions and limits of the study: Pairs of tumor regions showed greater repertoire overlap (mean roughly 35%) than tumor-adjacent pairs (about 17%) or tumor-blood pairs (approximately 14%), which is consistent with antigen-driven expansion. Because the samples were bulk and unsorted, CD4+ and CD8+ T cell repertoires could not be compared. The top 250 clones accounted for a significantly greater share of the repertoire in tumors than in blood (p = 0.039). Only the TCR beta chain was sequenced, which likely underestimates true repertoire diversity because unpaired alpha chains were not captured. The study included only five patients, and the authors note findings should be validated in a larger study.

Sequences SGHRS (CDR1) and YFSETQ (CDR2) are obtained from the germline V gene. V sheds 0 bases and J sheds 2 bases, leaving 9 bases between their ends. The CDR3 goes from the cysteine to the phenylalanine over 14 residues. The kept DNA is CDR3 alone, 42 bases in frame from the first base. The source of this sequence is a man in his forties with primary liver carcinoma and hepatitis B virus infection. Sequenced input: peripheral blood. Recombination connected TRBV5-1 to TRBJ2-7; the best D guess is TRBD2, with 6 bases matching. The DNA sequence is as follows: TGCGCCAGCAGCTTGGAGGGAGGCACCTACGAGCAGTACTTC. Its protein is CASSLEGGTYEQYF. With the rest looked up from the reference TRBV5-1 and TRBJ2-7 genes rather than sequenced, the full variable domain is KAGVTQTPRYLIKTRGQQVTLSCSPISGHRSVSWYQQTPGQGLQFLFEYFSETQRNKGNFPGRFSGRQFSNSRSEMNVSTLELGDSALYLCASSLEGGTYEQYFGPGTRLTVT.